This passage covers 20 T cell receptor beta chains from one sample sequenced in a study of shared T cell receptors in the human thymus. This table comes from immunoSEQ multiplex PCR, and its TCRdb copy is limited to in-frame clones, with some not included. The sample shows about 400,000 clones, 85% to 95% of them seen only once. Specimen: thymocytes. The receptor source for this set is a human donor.

The chain uses TRBV19 and TRBJ2-1; D gene uncertain. Germline V gene data show CDR1 as LNHDA and CDR2 as SQIVND (reference sequence). Between the trimmed V and J ends, which lost 3 bases and 7 bases, there was a span of 13 bases. The CDR3 runs 14 residues. CDR3 region: CASSIWSRRNEQFF. The CDR3 DNA reads as TGTGCCAGTAGTATCTGGAGTCGGCGGAATGAGCAGTTCTTC.

The chain combines TRBV7-9 with TRBJ2-5; 9 nucleotides align to TRBD1. V lost 5 bases to trimming and J lost 5 bases; unmatched junction nucleotides: 9. The CDR3 totals 15 residues. Germline loops: CDR1 SEHNR, CDR2 FQNEAQ (reference sequence). CDR3 in DNA: TGTGCCAGCAGCCGACTAAACAGGGGGCGTGAGACCCAGTACTTC. It encodes CASSRLNRGRETQYF.

V usage is TRBV5-1 and J usage is TRBJ2-7; 8 nucleotides agree with TRBD1. CDR1 and CDR2 (germline): SGHRS, YFSETQ. The V and J ends lost 2 bases and 3 bases, in that order; junction bases with no gene match: 13. The CDR3 runs 17 residues. The CDR3 DNA is TGCGCCAGCAGCTTAGGGAGGCAGGGGGCGTCCCTCTACGAGCAGTACTTC. Translating it yields CASSLGRQGASLYEQYF.

This chain connects TRBV19 to TRBJ2-1; D gene unclear. CDR3 size: 15 residues. Trimming took 2 bases from V and 5 from J, leaving 13 bases between them. Germline CDR1 LNHDA, CDR2 SQIVND (reference sequence). The CDR3 protein is CASSIRLTKNNEQFF. CDR3 sequence (DNA): TGTGCCAGTAGTATACGGCTAACCAAGAACAATGAGCAGTTCTTC.

The gene calls are TRBV7-9 and TRBJ2-7; tentative D call: TRBD2 (6 bases). Germline loops: CDR1 SEHNR, CDR2 FQNEAQ (reference sequence). This CDR3 has 16 amino acids. The ends were cut back, 5 bases at V and 7 bases at J, with 24 bases in the middle. Here the CDR3 DNA reads TGTGCCAGCAGCCCCAACTGGCCTAGCGTCCACCTTGAGCAGTACTTC. This gives the protein CASSPNWPSVHLEQYF.

The V call is TRBV19, the J call TRBJ2-7, with D uncertain. The CDR3 spans 15 residues. V lost 7 bases to trimming and J lost 2 bases, with 18 bases between them. From germline, CDR1 is LNHDA and CDR2 SQIVND (reference sequence). CDR3 protein: CASTRSAGSPYEQYF. The CDR3 DNA reads TGTGCCAGTACCCGATCAGCCGGGTCCCCCTACGAGCAGTACTTC.

The chain couples TRBV2 to TRBJ1-5; 9 bases are shared with TRBD1. The CDR3 is made up of 16 amino acids. Trimming removed 6 bases from V and 3 bases from J; junction bases left unmatched: 9. Per germline, CDR1 SNHLY and CDR2 FYNNEI. CDR3 bases: TGTGCCAGCAGCCCCGCCGGGACAGGGACCAATCAGCCCCAGCATTTT. It yields the protein CASSPAGTGTNQPQHF.

The chain is built from TRBV5-4 and TRBJ2-1; D is uncertain. The V and J ends lost 3 bases and 10 bases respectively, with 17 bases between them. Germline assignment: CDR1 SGHNT and CDR2 YYREEE (reference sequence). The CDR3 totals 14 residues. CDR3 bases: TGTGCCAGCAGCTCGCCGGTCGGTCTCCGGGAGCAGTTCTTC. Encoded protein: CASSSPVGLREQFF.

This chain uses TRBV21-1 with TRBJ1-3. TRBV21-1 is a known pseudogene. CDR3 size: 18 residues. CDR3 amino acids: CASSKAGFEGISGNTIYF. Here the CDR3 DNA reads TGTGCCAGCAGCAAAGCGGGGTTTGAGGGGATCTCTGGAAACACCATATATTTT.

The chain joins TRBV5-1 to TRBJ2-1; possible D gene TRBD1, 6 bases. Germline CDR1 reads SGHRS; CDR2 reads YFSETQ. Trimming shortened V by 0 bases and J by 15 bases, and 16 bases separated the two germline ends. The CDR3 length is 13 residues. CDR3 in amino acids: CASSLAGDLPMFF. The CDR3 DNA is TGCGCCAGCAGCTTGGCAGGGGACCTACCCATGTTCTTC.

The J gene is TRBJ2-1, the V gene TRBV9; D not resolved. Germline-derived CDR1 and CDR2 are SGDLS and YYNGEE. The CDR3 contains 15 residues. Trimming cost V 2 bases and J 0 bases, with 9 bases left between them. The CDR3 coding sequence is TGTGCCAGCAGCGTCGCACGCAGCTCCTACAATGAGCAGTTCTTC. Its translation: CASSVARSSYNEQFF.

This chain connects TRBV10-3 to TRBJ2-3, with TRBD2 identical over 16 bases. CDR3 length: 18 amino acids. After removal of 3 bases from V and 5 bases from J, the junction contained 8 bases not matched to a gene. Per the germline V gene, CDR1 is ENHRY and CDR2 is SYGVKD. CDR3 protein: CAISEGTSGRASGDTQYF. The CDR3 DNA is TGTGCCATCAGTGAAGGGACTAGCGGGAGGGCCTCGGGAGATACGCAGTATTTT.

This clone came up once. The gene calls are TRBV28 and TRBJ2-2; D might be TRBD2 (5 bases). The CDR3 runs to 15 residues. Germline loops: CDR1 MDHEN, CDR2 SYDVKM. Between the trimmed V and J ends, which lost 1 base and 0 bases, there was a span of 6 bases. CDR3 amino acids: CASSLYGTNTGELFF. CDR3 nucleotide sequence: TGTGCCAGCAGTTTATACGGGACGAACACCGGGGAGCTGTTTTTT. Full variable domain (remainder filled in from reference TRBV28 and TRBJ2-2): DVKVTQSSRYLVKRTGEKVFLECVQDMDHENMFWYRQDPGLGLRLIYFSYDVKMKEKGDIPEGYSVSREKKERFSLILESASTNQTSMYLCASSLYGTNTGELFFGEGSRLTVL.

CDR3 residues: CATSRDLKQGGGNTIYF. The CDR3 bases are TGTGCCACCAGCAGAGATCTCAAACAGGGCGGTGGAAACACCATATATTTT. This chain connects TRBV15 to TRBJ1-3; D perhaps matches TRBD1 (6 bases). CDR3 length: 17 amino acids. In germline, CDR1 is LNHNV, CDR2 YYDKDF (reference sequence). Deletions cut 0 bases from V and 3 bases from J, with 15 bases between.

V is TRBV5-1 and J is TRBJ2-1; D may match TRBD1 or TRBD2 (5 bases each). Trimming removed 1 base at V and 8 bases at J, with 16 bases between. This CDR3 has 15 amino acids. Germline values: CDR1 SGHRS, CDR2 YFSETQ. CDR3 residues: CASSLSGPAGYEQFF. CDR3 DNA sequence: TGCGCCAGCAGCTTGTCGGGACCGGCGGGCTATGAGCAGTTCTTC.

V gene TRBV7-2 combines with J gene TRBJ2-3, with TRBD2 matching 13 bases. This CDR3 is 17 amino acids long. Germline assignment: CDR1 SGHTA and CDR2 FQGNSA. Trimming cost V 5 bases and J 5 bases; bases outside gene matches: 10. The CDR3 region has the DNA TGTGCCAGCAGCACCCGGACTAGCGGGAGAATAGGAGATACGCAGTATTTT. Its translation is CASSTRTSGRIGDTQYF.

CDR3 nucleotide sequence: TGTGCCAGCAGTTATACAGGGGAAGGGGTCAACACTGAAGCTTTCTTT. This gives the protein CASSYTGEGVNTEAFF. The chain uses TRBV27 and TRBJ1-1, with 7 bases lining up with TRBD1. This CDR3 is 16 amino acids long. Germline lookup yields CDR1 MNHEY and CDR2 SMNVEV (reference sequence). V was clipped by 4 bases and J by 2 bases; unmatched bases: 10.

This sequence joins TRBV28 and TRBJ2-5; 12 nucleotides align to TRBD2. The CDR3 has 18 amino acids. V trimming: 3 bases; J trimming: 1 base; junction bases outside the gene matches: 9. Germline CDR1 reads MDHEN; CDR2 reads SYDVKM. CDR3: CASSFTKASGRVQETQYF. In DNA, the CDR3 is TGTGCCAGCAGTTTCACAAAAGCTAGCGGGAGGGTCCAAGAGACCCAGTACTTC.

This clone has only one observation. The V gene is TRBV9, the J gene TRBJ2-3, with 15 bases fitting TRBD2. Trimming removed 4 bases from V and 4 bases from J; junction bases left unmatched: 19. The CDR3 has 21 residues. CDR1 and CDR2 (germline): SGDLS, YYNGEE. The CDR3 region has the DNA TGTGCCAGCAGCCCAGTTGGGCCTAGGGGACTAGCGGGAGGACGGGCAGATACGCAGTATTTT. It codes for CASSPVGPRGLAGGRADTQYF.

The rearrangement uses TRBV5-1 and TRBJ1-5; 7 bases are shared with TRBD1. V was clipped by 5 bases and J by 3 bases; unmatched bases: 5. Per the germline V gene, CDR1 is SGHRS and CDR2 is YFSETQ. This CDR3 comprises 14 residues. Here the CDR3 reads CASRQGDLNQPQHF. The CDR3 DNA is TGCGCCAGCAGGCAGGGGGACCTCAATCAGCCCCAGCATTTT. Combining the CDR3 with reference TRBV5-1 and TRBJ1-5 gives the whole variable domain KAGVTQTPRYLIKTRGQQVTLSCSPISGHRSVSWYQQTPGQGLQFLFEYFSETQRNKGNFPGRFSGRQFSNSRSEMNVSTLELGDSALYLCASRQGDLNQPQHFGDGTRLSIL.